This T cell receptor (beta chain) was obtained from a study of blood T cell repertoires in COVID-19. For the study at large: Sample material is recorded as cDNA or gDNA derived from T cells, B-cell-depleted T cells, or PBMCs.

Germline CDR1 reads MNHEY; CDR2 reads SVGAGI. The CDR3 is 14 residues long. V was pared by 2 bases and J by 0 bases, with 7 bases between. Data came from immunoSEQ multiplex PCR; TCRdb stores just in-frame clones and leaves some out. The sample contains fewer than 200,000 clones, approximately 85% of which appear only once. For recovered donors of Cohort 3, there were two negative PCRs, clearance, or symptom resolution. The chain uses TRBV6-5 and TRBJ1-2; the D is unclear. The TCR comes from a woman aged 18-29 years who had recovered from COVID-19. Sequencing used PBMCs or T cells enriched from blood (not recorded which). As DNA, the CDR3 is TGTGCCAGCAGTTACGCGGTCGCTAACTATGGCTACACCTTC. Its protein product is CASSYAVANYGYTF.